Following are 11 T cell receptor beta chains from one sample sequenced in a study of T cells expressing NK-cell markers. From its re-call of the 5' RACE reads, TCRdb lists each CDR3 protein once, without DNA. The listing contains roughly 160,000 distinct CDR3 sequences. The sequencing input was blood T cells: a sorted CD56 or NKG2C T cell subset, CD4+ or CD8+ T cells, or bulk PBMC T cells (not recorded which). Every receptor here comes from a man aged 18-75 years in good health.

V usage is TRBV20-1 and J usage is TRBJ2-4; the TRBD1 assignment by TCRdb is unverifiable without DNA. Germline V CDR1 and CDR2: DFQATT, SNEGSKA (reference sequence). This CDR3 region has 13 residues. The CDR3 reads CSLDWGRGHIQYF.

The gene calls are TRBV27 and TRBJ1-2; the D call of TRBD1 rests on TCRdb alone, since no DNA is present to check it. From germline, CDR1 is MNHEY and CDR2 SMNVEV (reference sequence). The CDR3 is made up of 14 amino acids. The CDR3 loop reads CASSLLGGLGGYTF.

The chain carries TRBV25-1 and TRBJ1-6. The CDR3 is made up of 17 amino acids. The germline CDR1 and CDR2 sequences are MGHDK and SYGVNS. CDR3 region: CASSEVGFGPLDSPLHF.

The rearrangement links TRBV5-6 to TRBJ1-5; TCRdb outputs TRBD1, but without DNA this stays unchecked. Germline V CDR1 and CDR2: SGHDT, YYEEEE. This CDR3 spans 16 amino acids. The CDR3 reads CASSLDGQSSNQPQHF.

CDR3 loop: CASITDNYGYTF. The V and J genes are TRBV2 and TRBJ1-2. The CDR3 runs to 12 residues. Germline CDR1 SNHLY, CDR2 FYNNEI.

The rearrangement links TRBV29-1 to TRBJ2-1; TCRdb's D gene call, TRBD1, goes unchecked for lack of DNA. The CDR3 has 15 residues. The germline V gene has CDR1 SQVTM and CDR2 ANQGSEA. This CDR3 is CSVEGQGGSSNEQFF.

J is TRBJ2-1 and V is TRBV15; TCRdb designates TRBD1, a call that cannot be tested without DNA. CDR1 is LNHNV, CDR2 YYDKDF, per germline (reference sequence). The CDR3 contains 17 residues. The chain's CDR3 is CATSRVLGTGEGNEQFF.

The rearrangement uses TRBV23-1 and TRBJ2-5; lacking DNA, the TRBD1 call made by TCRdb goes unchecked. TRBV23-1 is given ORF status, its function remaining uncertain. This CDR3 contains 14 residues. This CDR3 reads CASQGRWEQETQYF.

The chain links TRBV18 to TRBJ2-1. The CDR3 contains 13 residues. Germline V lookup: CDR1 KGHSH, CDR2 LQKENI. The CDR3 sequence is CASSPPEDNEQFF. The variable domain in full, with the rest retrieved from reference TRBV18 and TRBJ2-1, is NAGVMQNPRHLVRRRGQEARLRCSPMKGHSHVYWYRQLPEEGLKFMVYLQKENIIDESGMPKERFSAEFPKEGPSILRIQQVVRGDSAAYFCASSPPEDNEQFFGPGTRLTVL.

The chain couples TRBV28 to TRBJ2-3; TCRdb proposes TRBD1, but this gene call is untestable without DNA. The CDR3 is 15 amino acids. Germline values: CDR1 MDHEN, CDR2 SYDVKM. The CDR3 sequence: CASSLAGEGTDTQYF.

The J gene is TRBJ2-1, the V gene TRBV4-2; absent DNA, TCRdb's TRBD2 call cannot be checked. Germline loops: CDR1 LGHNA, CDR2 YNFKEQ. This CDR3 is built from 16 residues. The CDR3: CASSQQRVVAGDEQFF.